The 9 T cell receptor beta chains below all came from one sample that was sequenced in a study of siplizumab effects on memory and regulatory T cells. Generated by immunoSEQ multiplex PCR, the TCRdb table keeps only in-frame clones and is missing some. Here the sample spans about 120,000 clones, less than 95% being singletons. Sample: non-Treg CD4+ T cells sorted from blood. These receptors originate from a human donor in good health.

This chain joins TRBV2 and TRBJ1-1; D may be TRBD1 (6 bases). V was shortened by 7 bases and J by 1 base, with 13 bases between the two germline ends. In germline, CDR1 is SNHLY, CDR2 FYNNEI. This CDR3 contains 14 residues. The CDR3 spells CASKGGGTNTEAFF. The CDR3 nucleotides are TGTGCCAGCAAGGGGGGGGGCACGAACACTGAAGCTTTCTTT.

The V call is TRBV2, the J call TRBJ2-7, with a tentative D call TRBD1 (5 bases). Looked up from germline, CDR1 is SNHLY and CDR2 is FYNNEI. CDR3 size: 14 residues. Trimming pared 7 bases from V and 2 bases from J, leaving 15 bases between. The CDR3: CASIIWQGPYEQYF. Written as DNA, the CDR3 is TGTGCCAGCATTATATGGCAGGGCCCCTACGAGCAGTACTTC. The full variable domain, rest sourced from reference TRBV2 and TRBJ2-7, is EPEVTQTPSHQVTQMGQEVILRCVPISNHLYFYWYRQILGQKVEFLVSFYNNEISEKSEIFDDQFSVERPDGSNFTLKIRSTKLEDSAMYFCASIIWQGPYEQYFGPGTRLTVT.

The CDR3 spells CASSTLDGRYGYTF. CDR3 coding DNA: TGCGCCAGCAGCACTTTGGACGGGCGCTATGGCTACACCTTC. The V gene is TRBV5-1, the J gene TRBJ1-2; D remains ambiguous. In germline, CDR1 is SGHRS, CDR2 YFSETQ. V dropped 4 bases and J dropped 4 bases, with 14 bases sitting between them. The CDR3 extends over 14 amino acids.

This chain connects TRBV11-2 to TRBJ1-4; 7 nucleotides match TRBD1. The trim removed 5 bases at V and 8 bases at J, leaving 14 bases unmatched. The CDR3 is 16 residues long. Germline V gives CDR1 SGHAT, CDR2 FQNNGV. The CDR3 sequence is CASSVTGYIGGEKLFF. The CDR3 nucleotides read TGTGCCAGCAGCGTGACAGGGTATATAGGAGGGGAAAAACTGTTTTTT.

The CDR3 nucleotides read TGTGCCAGCGCATCATGGGGGGTTGAGACCCAGTACTTC. Protein sequence: CASASWGVETQYF. The chain links TRBV5-4 to TRBJ2-5, with D perhaps TRBD2 (6 bases). V shed 7 bases and J shed 5 bases, with 15 bases lying between them. The germline V gene has CDR1 SGHNT and CDR2 YYREEE (reference sequence). The CDR3 consists of 13 residues.

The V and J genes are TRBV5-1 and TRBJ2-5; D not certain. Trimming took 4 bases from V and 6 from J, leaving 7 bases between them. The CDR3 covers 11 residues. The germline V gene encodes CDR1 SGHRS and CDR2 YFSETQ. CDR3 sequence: CASSQVQTQYF. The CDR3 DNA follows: TGCGCCAGCAGCCAGGTACAGACCCAGTACTTC.

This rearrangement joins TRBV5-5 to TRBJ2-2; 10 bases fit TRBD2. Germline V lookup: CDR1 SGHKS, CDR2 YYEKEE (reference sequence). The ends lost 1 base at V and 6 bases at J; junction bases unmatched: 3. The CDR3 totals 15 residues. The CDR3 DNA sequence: TGTGCCAGCAGCTTGTCAGCGGGAGGGGCCGGGGAGCTGTTTTTT. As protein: CASSLSAGGAGELFF.

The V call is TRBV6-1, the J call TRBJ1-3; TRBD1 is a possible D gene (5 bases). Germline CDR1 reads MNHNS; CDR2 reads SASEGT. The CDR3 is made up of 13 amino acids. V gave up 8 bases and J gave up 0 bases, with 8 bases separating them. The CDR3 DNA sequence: TGTGCCAGCGCGACAGACTCTGGAAACACCATATATTTT. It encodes CASATDSGNTIYF.

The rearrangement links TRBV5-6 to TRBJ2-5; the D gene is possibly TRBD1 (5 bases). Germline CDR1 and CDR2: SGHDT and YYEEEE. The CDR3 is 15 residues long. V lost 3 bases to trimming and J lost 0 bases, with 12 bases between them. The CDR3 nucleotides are TGTGCCAGCAGCTACCCAGGGCTGTACCAAGAGACCCAGTACTTC. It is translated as CASSYPGLYQETQYF.